A single sample is the source of the 24 T cell receptor beta chains below, sequenced in a study of CD8 T cells in ankylosing spondylitis. General study results and limits: Seemingly distinctive of ankylosing spondylitis blood was a TCR beta motif formed by eight highly homologous variants.

These TCRs are of unknown antigen specificity. From the 5' RACE reads, TCRdb called clonotypes with MiXCR, one entry per CDR3 protein. The sample includes about 330,000 distinct CDR3 sequences, 7.5% to 9% of them seen just once. Source material: blood, either unsorted or a sorted T cell fraction (not recorded which). The source is a male donor with ankylosing spondylitis.

This clonotype was counted a few times. The chain links TRBV14 to TRBJ1-6; D possibly corresponds to TRBD1 (5 bases). Trimming took 0 bases from V and 10 from J, leaving 10 bases between them. This CDR3 is 14 amino acids long. Germline CDR1 SGHDN, CDR2 FVKESK. The CDR3, as DNA: TGTGCCAGCAGCCAAGAGCCCAGGGAATCACCCCTCCACTTT. It yields the protein CASSQEPRESPLHF.

This clonotype was counted between two and nine times. This chain connects TRBV9 to TRBJ2-2; unclear D gene. CDR3 length equals 16 residues. Trimming pared 0 bases from V and 1 base from J, leaving 10 bases between. The germline V gene has CDR1 SGDLS and CDR2 YYNGEE. The CDR3 bases are TGTGCCAGCAGCGTAGTAAGCCAAGAGAACACCGGGGAGCTGTTTTTT. Translation gives CASSVVSQENTGELFF.

The chain joins TRBV6-2 or TRBV6-3 to TRBJ1-5, with D possibly being TRBD1 (5 bases). The CDR3 is made up of 15 amino acids. Germline CDR1 and CDR2: MNHEY and SVGEGT. Trimming removed 0 bases at V and 9 bases at J, with 15 bases between. The CDR3 protein is CASSYSSPGSGPQHF. The CDR3 DNA reads TGTGCCAGCAGTTACTCATCGCCAGGGTCCGGGCCCCAGCATTTT.

In its sample, this clonotype was seen many times. The rearrangement links TRBV5-1 to TRBJ1-6; 7 nucleotides agree with TRBD1. The CDR3 runs to 15 residues. V shed 4 bases, J shed 7 bases, and the junction held 8 bases outside the gene matches. Germline CDR1 SGHRS, CDR2 YFSETQ. The CDR3, as DNA: TGCGCCAGCAGCGAATCCGGGACAGTAAATTCACCCCTCCACTTT. It encodes CASSESGTVNSPLHF.

This clonotype showed up many times. The chain links TRBV29-1 to TRBJ1-1; D ambiguous. V was trimmed by 0 bases and J by 1 base, leaving 6 bases between them. The CDR3 runs to 13 residues. In germline, CDR1 is SQVTM, CDR2 ANQGSEA. CDR3: CSVEEGGNTEAFF. For the CDR3, the DNA is TGCAGCGTTGAAGAGGGCGGGAACACTGAAGCTTTCTTT.

This clonotype has only a few counts. V and J are TRBV12-3 or TRBV12-4 and TRBJ2-2, with D possibly being TRBD1 (6 bases). Trimming stripped 3 bases from V and 1 base from J, with 12 bases between. The CDR3 sequence is 16 residues long. Here the CDR3 reads CASSFWARGNTGELFF. The CDR3 region has the DNA TGTGCCAGCAGTTTTTGGGCCAGGGGGAACACCGGGGAGCTGTTTTTT.

This clonotype showed up just a few times. The V call is TRBV12-3 or TRBV12-4, the J call TRBJ1-5; 8 nucleotides line up with TRBD1. Germline trimming cut 6 bases from V and 6 bases from J; bases unmatched to any gene: 7. The CDR3 is 14 amino acids. CDR3 region: CASSWTGLGQPQHF. As DNA, the CDR3 is TGTGCCAGCAGCTGGACAGGGTTAGGTCAGCCCCAGCATTTT.

This clonotype was observed a few times. The rearrangement uses TRBV6-2 or TRBV6-3 and TRBJ2-3; D may correspond to TRBD1 or TRBD2 (6 bases each). The CDR3 runs 15 residues. V was trimmed by 4 bases and J by 3 bases, leaving 14 bases between them. The germline V gene encodes CDR1 MNHEY and CDR2 SVGEGT. CDR3 sequence (DNA): TGTGCCAGCAGTTCCAGGGGCGCGGGGACAGATACGCAGTATTTT. As protein: CASSSRGAGTDTQYF.

J is TRBJ1-2 and V is TRBV18; 10 bases align to TRBD1. J lost 2 bases, V lost 6 bases, and 9 bases had no gene match. The CDR3 has 16 amino acids. Germline-derived CDR1 and CDR2 are KGHSH and LQKENI. CDR3 sequence: CASSQVGTGENYGYTF. Here the CDR3 DNA reads TGTGCCAGCTCTCAAGTCGGGACAGGGGAGAACTATGGCTACACCTTC. Filled out from reference TRBV18 and TRBJ1-2, the complete variable domain reads NAGVMQNPRHLVRRRGQEARLRCSPMKGHSHVYWYRQLPEEGLKFMVYLQKENIIDESGMPKERFSAEFPKEGPSILRIQQVVRGDSAAYFCASSQVGTGENYGYTFGSGTRLTVV.

The gene calls are TRBV5-1 and TRBJ1-2, with a possible D match to TRBD1 (6 bases). Germline V gives CDR1 SGHRS, CDR2 YFSETQ. Deletions cut 5 bases from V and 4 bases from J, with 18 bases between. This CDR3 is 15 amino acids long. The CDR3 sequence: CASRLGGGDLYGYTF. The CDR3 coding sequence is TGCGCCAGCAGGTTAGGAGGGGGAGACCTCTATGGCTACACCTTC.

This clonotype was seen a few times. J is TRBJ2-7 and V is TRBV11-3; D is unclear. The V gene lost 2 bases and the J gene lost 0 bases, with 8 bases spanning the gap. Germline V gives CDR1 SGHNT, CDR2 YENEEA. The CDR3 is 14 amino acids. DNA of the CDR3: TGTGCCAGCAGCTTAACACAGAGCTCCTACGAGCAGTACTTC. Translation: CASSLTQSSYEQYF.

This clonotype was observed a handful of times. This chain links TRBV9 with TRBJ2-1, with D possibly TRBD2 on 5 matching bases. Trimming pared 4 bases from V and 0 bases from J, leaving 14 bases between. CDR3 length: 16 residues. The germline V gene has CDR1 SGDLS and CDR2 YYNGEE. The CDR3 DNA sequence: TGTGCCAGCAGCCTCCTTCGCGGGTCCTCCTACAATGAGCAGTTCTTC. It encodes CASSLLRGSSYNEQFF.

The chain links TRBV4-1 to TRBJ1-5, with unresolved D. The CDR3 sequence is 13 residues long. Trimming cost V 1 base and J 5 bases, with 6 bases left between them. CDR1 is MGHRA and CDR2 is YSYEKL in the germline V gene. CDR3 in amino acids: CASSQGLDQPQHF. CDR3 DNA: TGCGCCAGCAGCCAAGGGCTGGATCAGCCCCAGCATTTT.

This clonotype was detected a few times. The J gene is TRBJ2-1, the V gene TRBV19; D possibly corresponds to TRBD1 (6 bases). CDR3 length: 16 residues. Trimming stripped 7 bases from V and 0 bases from J, with 16 bases between. Germline assignment: CDR1 LNHDA and CDR2 SQIVND (reference sequence). The CDR3 protein is CASKGVVGGSYNEQFF. CDR3 sequence (DNA): TGTGCCAGTAAGGGGGTGGTAGGGGGCTCCTACAATGAGCAGTTCTTC. Full variable domain (outside the CDR3, taken from reference TRBV19 and TRBJ2-1): DGGITQSPKYLFRKEGQNVTLSCEQNLNHDAMYWYRQDPGQGLRLIYYSQIVNDFQKGDIAEGYSVSREKKESFPLTVTSAQKNPTAFYLCASKGVVGGSYNEQFFGPGTRLTVL.

A few counts support this clonotype. V and J are TRBV19 and TRBJ1-1, with no clear D. The V and J ends lost 7 bases and 5 bases respectively, with 8 bases between them. CDR3 length: 11 amino acids. The germline V gene has CDR1 LNHDA and CDR2 SQIVND (reference sequence). CDR3 sequence reads: CASIVGTEAFF. The CDR3 region has the DNA TGTGCCAGTATAGTAGGGACTGAAGCTTTCTTT.

CDR3 sequence: CASSVKAGARTDTQYF. The DNA for the CDR3 is TGTGCCAGCAGCGTTAAAGCGGGAGCTCGCACAGATACGCAGTATTTT. V and J are TRBV7-2 and TRBJ2-3, with 8 positions matching TRBD2. CDR3 length: 16 amino acids. The germline V gene has CDR1 SGHTA and CDR2 FQGNSA. With 5 bases clipped from V and 1 base from J, the junction kept 8 bases outside the gene matches.

This clonotype has just a few counts. Relative to the germline gene, one junction end is altered; a read error may explain this. The chain uses TRBV20-1 and TRBJ2-2; 7 positions agree with TRBD2. The CDR3 is made up of 15 amino acids. The germline V gene encodes CDR1 DFQATT and CDR2 SNEGSKA (reference sequence). CDR3 protein: CSAGELASHTGDLFF. The CDR3 DNA is TGCAGTGCTGGCGAACTAGCGTCCCACACCGGGGACCTGTTTTTT.

The chain employs TRBV27 and TRBJ2-5, with D uncertain. V was clipped by 5 bases and J by 5 bases, with 12 bases between them. Germline V lookup: CDR1 MNHEY, CDR2 SMNVEV (reference sequence). This CDR3 spans 13 amino acids. Written as DNA, the CDR3 is TGTGCCAGCAGTGTTCGTGGTTCGGAGACCCAGTACTTC. This translates into CASSVRGSETQYF.

This clonotype was seen ten or more times. The chain couples TRBV5-1 to TRBJ2-1; the D is unclear. There are 13 residues in the CDR3. The germline V and J ends were trimmed by 0 bases and 5 bases, with 6 bases remaining between them. CDR1 is SGHRS and CDR2 is YFSETQ in the germline V gene. The CDR3 region is CASSLAGNNEQFF. The CDR3 DNA is TGCGCCAGCAGCTTGGCTGGAAACAATGAGCAGTTCTTC.

The rearrangement uses TRBV11-3 and TRBJ2-1; 10 positions agree with TRBD1. This CDR3 has 15 amino acids. V shed 5 bases, J shed 4 bases, and the junction held 5 bases outside the gene matches. Germline V gene lookup returns CDR1 SGHNT and CDR2 YENEEA. This CDR3 is CASSPRQGAYNEQFF. In DNA form, the CDR3 reads TGTGCCAGCAGCCCGAGACAGGGGGCTTACAATGAGCAGTTCTTC. Variable domain in full (rest from reference TRBV11-3 and TRBJ2-1): EAGVVQSPRYKIIEKKQPVAFWCNPISGHNTLYWYLQNLGQGPELLIRYENEEAVDDSQLPKDRFSAERLKGVDSTLKIQPAELGDSAVYLCASSPRQGAYNEQFFGPGTRLTVL.

The J gene is TRBJ2-1, the V gene TRBV28, with 8 nucleotides matching TRBD2. With 7 bases clipped from V and 1 base from J, the junction kept 9 bases outside the gene matches. Germline CDR1 is MDHEN and CDR2 is SYDVKM. CDR3 length: 16 amino acids. In DNA form, the CDR3 reads TGTGCCAGCAAGGGATCCGGGGGGGAGTCCTACAATGAGCAGTTCTTC. Protein product: CASKGSGGESYNEQFF.

This rearrangement joins TRBV12-3 or TRBV12-4 to TRBJ2-1; no clear D gene. The CDR3 loop spans 15 amino acids. Trimming stripped 3 bases from V and 6 bases from J, with 15 bases between. The chain's CDR3 is CASSFVGSPFNEQFF. In DNA, the CDR3 is TGTGCCAGCAGTTTTGTGGGGTCCCCCTTCAATGAGCAGTTCTTC.

The chain combines TRBV5-1 with TRBJ2-3; 11 nucleotides match TRBD2. V lost 0 bases, J lost 4 bases, and 7 bases stayed unmatched. Germline-derived CDR1 and CDR2 are SGHRS and YFSETQ. The CDR3 has 17 amino acids. This CDR3 is CASSLATSGSISDTQYF. CDR3 nucleotide sequence: TGCGCCAGCAGCTTGGCCACTAGCGGGAGTATCTCAGATACGCAGTATTTT. The full variable domain, rest sourced from reference TRBV5-1 and TRBJ2-3, is KAGVTQTPRYLIKTRGQQVTLSCSPISGHRSVSWYQQTPGQGLQFLFEYFSETQRNKGNFPGRFSGRQFSNSRSEMNVSTLELGDSALYLCASSLATSGSISDTQYFGPGTRLTVL.

This clonotype appeared many times. One end of the junction fails to match germline, which may point to a read error. The V gene is TRBV7-7, the J gene TRBJ2-3; D is perhaps TRBD2 (6 bases). Germline CDR1 and CDR2: SSHAT and FNYEAQ (reference sequence). This CDR3 has 14 amino acids. The CDR3 is CASSLAGRGDTQYF. The CDR3 DNA follows: TGTGCTAGCAGCTTAGCCGGGAGAGGGGATACGCAGTATTTT.